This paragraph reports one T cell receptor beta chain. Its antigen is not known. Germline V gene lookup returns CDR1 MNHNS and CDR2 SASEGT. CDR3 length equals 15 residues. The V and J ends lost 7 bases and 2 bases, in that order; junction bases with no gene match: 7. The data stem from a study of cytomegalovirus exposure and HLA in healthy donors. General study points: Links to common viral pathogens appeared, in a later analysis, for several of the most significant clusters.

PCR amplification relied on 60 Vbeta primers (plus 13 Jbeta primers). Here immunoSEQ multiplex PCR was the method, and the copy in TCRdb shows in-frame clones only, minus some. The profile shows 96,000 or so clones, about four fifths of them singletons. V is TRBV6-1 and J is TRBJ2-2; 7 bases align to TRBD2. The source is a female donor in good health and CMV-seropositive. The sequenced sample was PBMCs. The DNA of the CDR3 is TGTGCCAGCATTAGACTAGCCCCTAACACCGGGGAGCTGTTTTTT. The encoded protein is CASIRLAPNTGELFF.